The 10 T cell receptor beta chains in this list originate from one sample, sequenced in a study of cytotoxic CD8 clonotypes in ibrutinib-treated CLL. The protocol was immunoSEQ multiplex PCR, while the TCRdb copy is restricted to in-frame clones and leaves out a portion. The sample consists of about 68,000 clones, 65% to 85% of them appearing once. The sequenced sample was PBMCs, obtained at disease progression, from a patient treated with ibrutinib. These receptors were obtained from a human donor with chronic lymphocytic leukemia.

V and J are TRBV7-9 and TRBJ2-3; the match to TRBD2 covers 8 bases. The CDR3 loop spans 18 amino acids. Germline values: CDR1 SEHNR, CDR2 FQNEAQ (reference sequence). Trimming took 3 bases from V and 5 from J; bases not matched to a gene: 16. The DNA for the CDR3 is TGTGCCAGCAGCTTCGTGTTGGCTGCTAGCGGGCTGGGAGATACGCAGTATTTT. This sequence encodes CASSFVLAASGLGDTQYF.

The rearrangement joins TRBV30 to TRBJ2-7, with 7 positions matching TRBD2. This CDR3 is built from 14 residues. The germline CDR1 and CDR2 sequences are GTSNPN and SVGIG (reference sequence). The V segment lost 4 bases and the J segment 1 base; nucleotides outside the gene matches: 7. The CDR3 spells CAWKPGLLSYEQYF. CDR3 bases: TGTGCCTGGAAACCGGGACTACTTTCCTACGAGCAGTACTTC.

The CDR3 bases are TGTGCCATCAGTGCCCCCCAAAACCAGCATGGCTACACCTTC. Protein sequence: CAISAPQNQHGYTF. V and J are TRBV10-3 and TRBJ1-2; D is unclear. The CDR3 consists of 14 residues. Germline CDR1 is ENHRY and CDR2 is SYGVKD. Trimming left V 4 bases short and J 6 bases short, with 15 bases between.

The rearrangement uses TRBV10-3 and TRBJ2-7, with no clear D. The CDR3 covers 11 residues. With 6 bases removed from V and 2 bases from J, the gap between germline ends came to 5 bases. Germline V CDR1 and CDR2: ENHRY, SYGVKD. CDR3 amino acids: CAIRTPYEQYF. CDR3 sequence (DNA): TGTGCCATCAGAACACCCTACGAGCAGTACTTC.

This chain links TRBV11-2 with TRBJ1-2; 7 nucleotides agree with TRBD1. Germline CDR1 is SGHAT and CDR2 is FQNNGV. CDR3 length: 14 residues. V lost 5 bases to trimming and J lost 5 bases; unmatched junction nucleotides: 8. Here the CDR3 DNA reads TGTGCCAGCAGCCCCCGACAGGGTTGGTATGGCTACACCTTC. As protein: CASSPRQGWYGYTF.

The CDR3 protein is CASSEFFFGGEAFF. CDR3 in DNA: TGCGCCAGCAGTGAATTCTTCTTCGGCGGGGAAGCTTTCTTT. The chain links TRBV10-1 to TRBJ1-1; D ambiguous. CDR1 is WNHNN, CDR2 SYGVQD, per germline (reference sequence). Trimming stripped 3 bases from V and 8 bases from J, with 16 bases between. The CDR3 consists of 14 residues.

This chain links TRBV2 with TRBJ2-2, with D uncertain. V lost 2 bases to trimming and J lost 6 bases, with 1 base between them. Germline CDR1 is SNHLY and CDR2 is FYNNEI. The CDR3 runs to 11 residues. The CDR3 DNA reads as TGTGCCAGCAGTGAATCCGGGGAGCTGTTTTTT. It is translated as CASSESGELFF.

In the case of this clone: The germline gene is not matched at one end of the junction; a read error may be the cause. The sample carries other DNA sequences with the same CDR3. The chain links TRBV5-1 to TRBJ2-5; no reliable D call. This CDR3 has 14 amino acids. Germline V gene sequence: CDR1 SGHRS, CDR2 YFSETQ. The CDR3 spells CASSLGPDQETQYF. The CDR3 DNA reads TGCGCCAGCAGCTTGGGCCCGGACCAAGAGACCCAATACTTC.

This chain joins TRBV18 and TRBJ1-2, with D possibly TRBD1 on 5 matching bases. CDR1 and CDR2 (germline): KGHSH, LQKENI. The CDR3 is 13 amino acids. The V end lost 6 bases, the J end lost 5 bases, and 13 bases lay between the germline ends. CDR3 coding DNA: TGTGCCAGCTCCCTCAGGGCGACATATGGCTACACCTTC. This codes for CASSLRATYGYTF. The full variable domain, with the rest looked up from reference TRBV18 and TRBJ1-2, is NAGVMQNPRHLVRRRGQEARLRCSPMKGHSHVYWYRQLPEEGLKFMVYLQKENIIDESGMPKERFSAEFPKEGPSILRIQQVVRGDSAAYFCASSLRATYGYTFGSGTRLTVV.

The rearrangement joins TRBV7-9 to TRBJ2-1; a weak D match, TRBD1 (6 bases). The CDR3 covers 16 residues. Trimming cost V 3 bases and J 1 base, with 13 bases left between them. Germline V gene sequence: CDR1 SEHNR, CDR2 FQNEAQ (reference sequence). CDR3 residues: CASSFQGLGSYNEQFF. The CDR3 DNA reads TGTGCCAGCAGCTTCCAGGGGTTGGGGTCCTACAATGAGCAGTTCTTC.